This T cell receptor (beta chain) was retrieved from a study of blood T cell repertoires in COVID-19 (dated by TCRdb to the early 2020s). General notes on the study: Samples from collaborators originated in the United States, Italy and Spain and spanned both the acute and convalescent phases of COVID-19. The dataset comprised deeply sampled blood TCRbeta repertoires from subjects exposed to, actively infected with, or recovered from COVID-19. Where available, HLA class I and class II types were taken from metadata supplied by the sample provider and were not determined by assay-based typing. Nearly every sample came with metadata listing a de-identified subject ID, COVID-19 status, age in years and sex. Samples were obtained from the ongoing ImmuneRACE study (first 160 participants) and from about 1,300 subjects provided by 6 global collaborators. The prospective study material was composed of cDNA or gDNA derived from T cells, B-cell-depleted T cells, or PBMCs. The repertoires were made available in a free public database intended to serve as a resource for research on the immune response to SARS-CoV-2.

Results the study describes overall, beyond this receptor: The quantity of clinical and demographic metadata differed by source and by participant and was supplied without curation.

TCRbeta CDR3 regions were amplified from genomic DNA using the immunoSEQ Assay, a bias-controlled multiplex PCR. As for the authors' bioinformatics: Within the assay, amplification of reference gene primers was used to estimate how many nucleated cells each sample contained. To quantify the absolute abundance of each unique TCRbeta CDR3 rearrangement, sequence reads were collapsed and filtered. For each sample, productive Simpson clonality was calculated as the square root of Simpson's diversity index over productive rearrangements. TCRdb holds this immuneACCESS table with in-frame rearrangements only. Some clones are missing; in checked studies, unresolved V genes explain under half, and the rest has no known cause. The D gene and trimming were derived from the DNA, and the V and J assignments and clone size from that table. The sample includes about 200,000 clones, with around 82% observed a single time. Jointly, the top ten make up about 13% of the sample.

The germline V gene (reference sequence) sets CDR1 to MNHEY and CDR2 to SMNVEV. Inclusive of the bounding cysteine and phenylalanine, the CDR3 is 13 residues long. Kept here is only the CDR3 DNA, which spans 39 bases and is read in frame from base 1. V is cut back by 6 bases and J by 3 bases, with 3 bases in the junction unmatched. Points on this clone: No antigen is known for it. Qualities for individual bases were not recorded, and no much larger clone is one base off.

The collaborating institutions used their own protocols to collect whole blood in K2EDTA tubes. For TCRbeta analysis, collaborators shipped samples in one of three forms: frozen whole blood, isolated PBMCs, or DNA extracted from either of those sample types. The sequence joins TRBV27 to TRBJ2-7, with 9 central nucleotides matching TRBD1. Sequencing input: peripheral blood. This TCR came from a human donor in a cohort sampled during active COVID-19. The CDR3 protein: CASSRQGVYEQYF. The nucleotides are TGTGCCAGCAGCCGACAGGGGGTCTACGAGCAGTACTTC.